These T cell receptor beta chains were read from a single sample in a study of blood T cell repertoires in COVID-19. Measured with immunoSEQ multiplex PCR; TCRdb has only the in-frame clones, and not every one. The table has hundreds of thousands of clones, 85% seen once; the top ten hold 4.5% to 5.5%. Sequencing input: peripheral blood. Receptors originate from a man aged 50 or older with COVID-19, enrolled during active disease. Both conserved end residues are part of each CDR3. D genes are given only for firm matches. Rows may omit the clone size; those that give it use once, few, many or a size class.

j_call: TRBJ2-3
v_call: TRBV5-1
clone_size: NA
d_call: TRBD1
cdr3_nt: TGCGCCAGCAGCCCGGGACAGCCGAACACAGATACGCAGTATTTT
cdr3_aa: CASSPGQPNTDTQYF

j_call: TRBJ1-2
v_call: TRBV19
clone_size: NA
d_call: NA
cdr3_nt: TGTGCCGCTAGGGGCGGCCAGTCCTCCTATGGCTACACCTTC
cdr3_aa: CAARGGQSSYGYTF

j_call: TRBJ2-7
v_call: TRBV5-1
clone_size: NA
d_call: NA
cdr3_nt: TGCGCCAGCAAAACGGACAGCCGATACGAGCAGTACTTC
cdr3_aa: CASKTDSRYEQYF

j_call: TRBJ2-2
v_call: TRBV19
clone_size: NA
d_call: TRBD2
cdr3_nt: TGTGCCAGTAGGGGACTAGCGGGGACGACCGGGGAGCTGTTTTTT
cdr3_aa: CASRGLAGTTGELFF

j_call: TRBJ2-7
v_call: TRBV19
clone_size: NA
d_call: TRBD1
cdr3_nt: TGTGCCAGTAGCCCAATAGACAGGGGTAGGAACGAGCAGTACTTC
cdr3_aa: CASSPIDRGRNEQYF

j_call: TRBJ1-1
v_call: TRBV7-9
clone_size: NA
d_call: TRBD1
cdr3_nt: TGTGCCAGCAGCTTTCTAGGGGGCGGAACTGAAGCTTTCTTT
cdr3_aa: CASSFLGGGTEAFF

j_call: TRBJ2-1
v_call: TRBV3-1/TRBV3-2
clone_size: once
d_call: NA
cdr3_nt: TGTGCCAGCCAGGGTGTCAATGAGCAGTTCTTC
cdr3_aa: CASQGVNEQFF

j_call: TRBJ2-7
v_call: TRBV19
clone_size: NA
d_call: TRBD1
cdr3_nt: TGTGCCAGTAGTATGGGGACAGGGGAACCAATGCCCTACGAGCAGTACTTC
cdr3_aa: CASSMGTGEPMPYEQYF

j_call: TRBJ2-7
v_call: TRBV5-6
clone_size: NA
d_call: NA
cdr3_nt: TGTGCCAGCAGCCCCAGGTCCCTCTCCTACGAGCAGTACTTC
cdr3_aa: CASSPRSLSYEQYF

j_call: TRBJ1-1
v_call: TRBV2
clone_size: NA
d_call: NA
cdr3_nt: TGTGCCAGCAGCGCAGACACTGAAGCTTTCTTT
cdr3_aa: CASSADTEAFF

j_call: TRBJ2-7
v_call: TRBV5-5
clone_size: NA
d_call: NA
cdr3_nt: TGTGCCAGCAGCTTTTTGGCCGACTACGAGCAGTACTTC
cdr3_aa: CASSFLADYEQYF

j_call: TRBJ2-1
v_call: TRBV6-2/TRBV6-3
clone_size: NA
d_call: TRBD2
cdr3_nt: TGTGCCAGCAGCCCCCGGGGACTAGCGGGGGGGCCGGGCGAGTTCTTC
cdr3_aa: CASSPRGLAGGPGEFF

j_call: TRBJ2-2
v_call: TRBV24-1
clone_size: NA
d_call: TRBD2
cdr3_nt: TGTGCCACCAGTAACCCCTCCGGTGTGGCGGGGGGGCGTGGCGGGGAGCTGTTTTTT
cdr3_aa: CATSNPSGVAGGRGGELFF

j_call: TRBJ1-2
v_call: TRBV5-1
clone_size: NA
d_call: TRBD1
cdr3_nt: TGCGCCAGCAGCTTGGAGGCAGGGGGCTATGGCTACACCTTC
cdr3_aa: CASSLEAGGYGYTF

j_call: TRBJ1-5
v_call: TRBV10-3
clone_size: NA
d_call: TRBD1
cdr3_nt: TGTGCCATCCGACAGGGGGCTGGTCAGCCCCAGCATTTT
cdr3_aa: CAIRQGAGQPQHF

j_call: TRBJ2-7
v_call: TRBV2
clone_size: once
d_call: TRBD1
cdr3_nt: TGTGCCAGCAGTAAAGGGTCGGGACAGGGCTCCTACGAGCAGTACTTC
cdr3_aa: CASSKGSGQGSYEQYF

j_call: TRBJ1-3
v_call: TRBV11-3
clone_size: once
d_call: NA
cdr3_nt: TGTGCCAGCAGCTTAGGGCCCGCTTCTGGAAACACCATATATTTT
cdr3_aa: CASSLGPASGNTIYF

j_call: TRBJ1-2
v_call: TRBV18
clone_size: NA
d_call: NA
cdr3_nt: TGTGCCAGCTCACCACCGTCAAGGGGCCCCTATGGCTACACCTTC
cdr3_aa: CASSPPSRGPYGYTF

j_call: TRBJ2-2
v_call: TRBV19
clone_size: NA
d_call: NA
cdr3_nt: TGTGCCAGTAGTATAGAGGGCAGATTCACCGGGGAGCTGTTTTTT
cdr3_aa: CASSIEGRFTGELFF

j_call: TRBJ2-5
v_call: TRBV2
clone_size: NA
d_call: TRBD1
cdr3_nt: TGTGCCAGCAGAGTACCGGGACAGGGGTCGGAGACCCAGTACTTC
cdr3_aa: CASRVPGQGSETQYF

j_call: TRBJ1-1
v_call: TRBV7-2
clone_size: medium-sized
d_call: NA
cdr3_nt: TGTGCCAGCAGCTTAGCTGGGAGGGTGAACACTGAAGCTTTCTTT
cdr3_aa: CASSLAGRVNTEAFF

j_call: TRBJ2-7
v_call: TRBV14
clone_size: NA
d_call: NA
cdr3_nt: TGTGCCAGCAGCTTTGACAGCTCCCATCCCTACGAGCAGTACTTC
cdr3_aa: CASSFDSSHPYEQYF

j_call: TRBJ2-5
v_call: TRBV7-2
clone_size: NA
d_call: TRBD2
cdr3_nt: TGTGCCAGCAGCCCCGGACTAGCGGGGGCCAAAGAGACCCAGTACTTC
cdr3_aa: CASSPGLAGAKETQYF

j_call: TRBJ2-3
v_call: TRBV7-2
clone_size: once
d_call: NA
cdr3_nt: TGTGCCAGCAGCTTAGGACCGACTAGCACAGATACGCAGTATTTT
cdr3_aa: CASSLGPTSTDTQYF

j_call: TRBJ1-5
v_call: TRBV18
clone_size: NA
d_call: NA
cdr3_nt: TGTGCCAGCTCACCAAACTCCTTTTATAGCAATCAGCCCCAGCATTTT
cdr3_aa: CASSPNSFYSNQPQHF

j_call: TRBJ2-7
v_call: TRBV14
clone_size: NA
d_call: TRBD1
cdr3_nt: TGTGCCAGCAGCCCGACAGGGGTGCGATACGAGCAGTACTTC
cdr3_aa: CASSPTGVRYEQYF

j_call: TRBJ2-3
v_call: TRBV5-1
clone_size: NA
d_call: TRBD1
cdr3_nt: TGCGCCAGCAGCCCCGGGACAGGGGGCACAGATACGCAGTATTTT
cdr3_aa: CASSPGTGGTDTQYF

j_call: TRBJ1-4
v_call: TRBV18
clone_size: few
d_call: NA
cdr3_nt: TGTGCCAGCTCACGGGCAGGGGCTAATGAAAAACTGTTTTTT
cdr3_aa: CASSRAGANEKLFF

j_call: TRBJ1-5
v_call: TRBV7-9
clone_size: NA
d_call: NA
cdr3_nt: TGTGCCAGCAGCTTAGGCACAAACAATCAGCCCCAGCATTTT
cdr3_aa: CASSLGTNNQPQHF

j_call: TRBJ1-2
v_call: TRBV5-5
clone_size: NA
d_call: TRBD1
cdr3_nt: TGTGCCAGCAGCTCGGGACAGGGAAATTATGGCTACACCTTC
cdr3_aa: CASSSGQGNYGYTF

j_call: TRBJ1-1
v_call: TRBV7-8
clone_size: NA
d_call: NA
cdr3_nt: TGTGCCAGCAGCTTACCAGGTGTTCAGGGTGAAGCTTTCTTT
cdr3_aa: CASSLPGVQGEAFF

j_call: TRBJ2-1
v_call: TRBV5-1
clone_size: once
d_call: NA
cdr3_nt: TGCGCCAGCAGACCAGAAGCGTTCAATGAGCAGTTCTTC
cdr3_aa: CASRPEAFNEQFF

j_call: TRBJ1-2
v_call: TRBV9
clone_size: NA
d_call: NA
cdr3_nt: TGTGCCAGCAGCTCAGGGACATGGGTAGGCAGAGGCTACACCTTC
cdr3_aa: CASSSGTWVGRGYTF

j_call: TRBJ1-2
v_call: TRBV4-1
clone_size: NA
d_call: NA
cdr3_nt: TGCGCCAGCAGCTCGAAAAGGGGATTCTCCTATGGCTACACCTTC
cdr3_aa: CASSSKRGFSYGYTF

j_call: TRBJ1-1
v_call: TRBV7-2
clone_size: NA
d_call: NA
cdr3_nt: TGTGCCAGCAGCCAGTGGGCTCCGAACACTGAAGCTTTCTTT
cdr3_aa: CASSQWAPNTEAFF

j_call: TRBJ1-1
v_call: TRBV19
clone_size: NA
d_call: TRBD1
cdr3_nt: TGTGCCAGTACCCAACAGGGGGCTTTTATGGTGAACACTGAAGCTTTCTTT
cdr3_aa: CASTQQGAFMVNTEAFF

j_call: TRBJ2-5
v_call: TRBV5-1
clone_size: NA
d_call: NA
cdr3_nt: TGCGCCAGCAGCCTACCGGGGGCTAGCGGACAAGAGACCCAGTACTTC
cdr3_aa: CASSLPGASGQETQYF

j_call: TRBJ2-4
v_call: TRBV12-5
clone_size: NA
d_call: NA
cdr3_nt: TGTGCTAGTGGTTTGGTACAGGTAGGTATTCAGTACTTC
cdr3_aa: CASGLVQVGIQYF

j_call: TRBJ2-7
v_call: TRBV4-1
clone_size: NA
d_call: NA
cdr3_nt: TGCGCCAGCAGCCAAGTTCTAGTTAAGACAGGTGGGGAGCAGTACTTC
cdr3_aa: CASSQVLVKTGGEQYF

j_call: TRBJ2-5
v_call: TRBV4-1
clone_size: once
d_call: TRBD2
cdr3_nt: TGCGCCAGCAGCCTTTCTAGCGGTAAAGAGACCCAGTACTTC
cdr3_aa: CASSLSSGKETQYF

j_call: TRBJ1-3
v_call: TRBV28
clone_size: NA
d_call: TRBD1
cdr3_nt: TGTGCCAGCATCCCAGGGGGCTTGGGAAACACCATATATTTT
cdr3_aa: CASIPGGLGNTIYF

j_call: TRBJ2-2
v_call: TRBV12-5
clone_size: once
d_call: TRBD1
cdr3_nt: TGTGCTAGTGGTACAGGGGTTTCCGGGGAGCTGTTTTTT
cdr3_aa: CASGTGVSGELFF

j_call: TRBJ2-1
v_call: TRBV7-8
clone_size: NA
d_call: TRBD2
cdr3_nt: TGTGCCAGCAGCTTCGGACTAGAACCCTACAATGAGCAGTTCTTC
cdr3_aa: CASSFGLEPYNEQFF

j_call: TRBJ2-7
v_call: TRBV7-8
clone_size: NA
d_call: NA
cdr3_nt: TGTGCCAGCAGCTTAGTAGCGGCGTACGAGCAGTACTTC
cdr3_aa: CASSLVAAYEQYF

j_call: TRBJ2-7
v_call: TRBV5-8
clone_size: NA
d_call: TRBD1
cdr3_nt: TGTGCCAGCAGTCCGGGACAGGTTTTTACGACCTCCTACGAGCAGTACTTC
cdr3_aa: CASSPGQVFTTSYEQYF

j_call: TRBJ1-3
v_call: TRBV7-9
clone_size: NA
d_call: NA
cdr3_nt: TGTGCCAGCAGCCTGCGCGGGTTAGGAAACACCATATATTTT
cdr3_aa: CASSLRGLGNTIYF

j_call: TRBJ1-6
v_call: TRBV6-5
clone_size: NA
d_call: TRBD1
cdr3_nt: TGTGCCAGCAAAACAGGGGGCGCAGATTCACCCCTCCACTTT
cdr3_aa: CASKTGGADSPLHF